This T cell receptor beta chain was recorded in a study of T cells in lung cancer brain metastases. Findings and caveats of the study: Fragmented FFPE DNA may have left the infiltrating repertoire incompletely captured. The analysis could not control for preoperative corticosteroids affecting T cell infiltration in brain metastases.

Produced via immunoSEQ multiplex PCR; TCRdb's table is partial and in-frame only. Of 600 to 750 clones listed, over 85% are singletons. CDR1 and CDR2 from the germline V gene are LGHNT and FRNRAP. This CDR3 is 12 amino acids long. V lost 1 base and J lost 8, with 8 bases in between. About this clone: Its antigen is still unknown.

Patients had either synchronous oligometastatic disease or delayed solitary brain metastasis recurrence. This receptor was taken from a woman aged 45-59 years with non-small cell lung cancer that had spread to the brain. The V call is TRBV12-5, the J call TRBJ1-2; the D is unclear. The specimen was tumor tissue from a brain metastasis. CDR3 protein: CASGLELGGYTF. The DNA for the CDR3 is TGTGCTAGTGGTTTGGAATTGGGGGGCTACACCTTC. Full variable domain (rest looked up from reference TRBV12-5 and TRBJ1-2): DARVTQTPRHKVTEMGQEVTMRCQPILGHNTVFWYRQTMMQGLELLAYFRNRAPLDDSGMPKDRFSAEMPDATLATLKIQPSEPRDSAVYFCASGLELGGYTFGSGTRLTVV.